The T cell receptor beta chain described here comes from a study of chemoradiotherapy in HPV16-positive cancers. Turning to the study itself: Candidate HPV-specific clones and shared TCR motifs came from a couple of HPV16-positive patients.

Method: immunoSEQ multiplex PCR; TCRdb's copy keeps in-frame clones and lacks some. Among 9,500 or so clones listed, around 74% were seen once. This clone was seen a few times. The CDR3 is 15 amino acids. This sequence originates from a human donor with HPV-associated anogenital cancer. This chain links TRBV21-1 with TRBJ1-2; the D segment call TRBD1 is taken from the table without a DNA check. TRBV21-1 is designated a pseudogene. This specimen was collected from a patient who underwent chemoradiotherapy. The CDR3 nucleotides are TGTGCCAGCAGCCGGACAGATGCCAACAACTATGGCTACACCTTC. Its translation is CASSRTDANNYGYTF.